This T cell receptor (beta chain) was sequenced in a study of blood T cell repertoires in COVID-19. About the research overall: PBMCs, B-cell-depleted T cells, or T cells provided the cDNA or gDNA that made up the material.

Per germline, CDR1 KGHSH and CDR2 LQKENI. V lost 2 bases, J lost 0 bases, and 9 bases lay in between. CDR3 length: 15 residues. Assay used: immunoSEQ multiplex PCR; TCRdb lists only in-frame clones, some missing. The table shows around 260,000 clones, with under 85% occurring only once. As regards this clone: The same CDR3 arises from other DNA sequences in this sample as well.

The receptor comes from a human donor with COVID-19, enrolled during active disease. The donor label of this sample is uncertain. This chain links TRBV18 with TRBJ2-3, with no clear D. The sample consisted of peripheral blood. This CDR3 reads CASSPFPGSTDTQYF. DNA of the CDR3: TGTGCCAGCTCACCATTCCCCGGGAGCACAGATACGCAGTATTTT.